These T cell receptor beta chains were read from a single sample in a study of shared clonotypes between healthy human individuals. The repertoire was sequenced with immunoSEQ multiplex PCR; TCRdb's copy has only in-frame clones and lacks some. Among about 380,000 clones listed, approximately 97% were seen once. Sequencing was carried out using memory CD8+ T cells sorted from blood. The origin of the receptors is a man aged 30 to 39 in good health. Each CDR3 is given with its conserved first and last residue. The D gene is left open where the match is weak. Expanded clones are given a class, and other clones once, few, many or no size at all.

j_gene,d_gene,v_gene,abundance,CDR3aa,CDR3nt
TRBJ2-2,.,TRBV5-1,.,CATHGRGRDTGELFF,TGCGCCACCCATGGGAGGGGGCGAGACACCGGGGAGCTGTTTTTT
TRBJ2-7,.,TRBV5-1,few,CASSLSSYEQYF,TGCGCCAGCAGCTTGAGCTCCTACGAGCAGTACTTC
TRBJ1-3,.,TRBV6-5,.,CATAPGTEGNTIYF,TGTGCCACCGCCCCCGGGACGGAGGGAAACACCATATATTTT
TRBJ2-7,.,TRBV11-1,.,CASSSRGFYEQYF,TGTGCCAGCAGCTCGAGGGGATTCTACGAGCAGTACTTC
TRBJ1-5,.,TRBV4-1,.,CASSLGYSNQPQHF,TGCGCCAGCAGCTTAGGTTATAGCAATCAGCCCCAGCATTTT
TRBJ2-2,TRBD2,TRBV5-4,.,CASSPATSSRPGELFF,TGTGCCAGCAGCCCTGCGACTAGCTCTAGACCCGGGGAGCTGTTTTTT
TRBJ2-5,.,TRBV27,.,CASSFPSSGLKETQYF,TGTGCCAGCAGTTTTCCCTCTTCGGGACTCAAGGAGACCCAGTACTTC
TRBJ2-5,TRBD1,TRBV6-5,.,CASSYWGQRETQYF,TGTGCCAGCAGTTACTGGGGACAGAGAGAGACCCAGTACTTC
TRBJ1-2,.,TRBV6-1,.,CASGSLGYTF,TGTGCCAGCGGGTCCTTAGGCTACACCTTC
TRBJ2-5,TRBD2,TRBV19,.,CASSLLAGGPETQYF,TGTGCCAGTAGCCTACTAGCGGGAGGGCCGGAGACCCAGTACTTC
TRBJ1-1,.,TRBV2,.,CATPSGETEAFF,TGTGCCACTCCGAGCGGTGAGACTGAAGCTTTCTTT
TRBJ2-7,TRBD1,TRBV28,.,CASRPTRDRVPYEQYF,TGTGCCAGCCGACCAACCCGGGACAGGGTACCCTACGAGCAGTACTTC
TRBJ2-1,.,TRBV7-6,.,CASSFSGDNEQFF,TGTGCCAGCAGCTTCTCCGGGGATAATGAGCAGTTCTTC
TRBJ2-6,TRBD2,TRBV30,.,CAWRLAGAGANVLTF,TGTGCCTGGCGACTAGCGGGAGCTGGGGCCAACGTCCTGACTTTC
TRBJ2-3,.,TRBV7-2,.,CASRTGNTQYF,TGTGCCAGCAGGACCGGCAATACGCAGTATTTT
TRBJ2-4,.,TRBV6-1,once,CASRPSRVAKNIQYF,TGTGCCAGCAGACCTAGCAGGGTCGCCAAAAACATTCAGTACTTC
TRBJ2-7,.,TRBV27,once,CASSLLGLASYEQYF,TGTGCCAGCAGTTTATTAGGCCTAGCTTCCTACGAGCAGTACTTC
TRBJ2-1,TRBD1,TRBV27,.,CASSFSGTGLRNEQFF,TGTGCCAGCAGTTTCTCCGGGACAGGGCTAAGGAATGAGCAGTTCTTC
TRBJ2-7,TRBD1,TRBV25-1,.,CASSAANRGRPNEQYF,TGTGCCAGCAGTGCCGCTAACAGGGGGCGCCCGAACGAGCAGTACTTC
TRBJ1-1,.,TRBV19,.,CASSRDRPMQRNTEAFF,TGTGCCAGTAGTCGCGACAGGCCAATGCAGAGGAACACTGAAGCTTTCTTT
TRBJ1-2,.,TRBV14,few,CASSQGGINGYTF,TGTGCCAGCAGCCAAGGCGGAATTAATGGCTACACCTTC
TRBJ2-3,TRBD2,TRBV9,once,CASSSPGLAVFSTDTQYF,TGTGCCAGCAGCTCACCGGGACTAGCGGTATTTAGCACAGATACGCAGTATTTT
TRBJ2-3,.,TRBV7-9,.,CASSSRTSTDTQYF,TGTGCCAGCAGCTCTCGTACTAGCACAGATACGCAGTATTTT
TRBJ2-2,.,TRBV5-1,.,CASSLEPENTGELFF,TGCGCCAGCAGCTTGGAACCCGAAAACACCGGGGAGCTGTTTTTT
TRBJ2-5,.,TRBV19,.,CASSISVGQVWRGRKETQYF,TGTGCCAGTAGTATATCGGTGGGTCAGGTATGGCGCGGCAGAAAAGAGACCCAGTACTTC
TRBJ2-3,TRBD2,TRBV18,.,CASSGLAGPTDTQYF,TGTGCCAGCTCAGGCTTAGCGGGTCCAACAGATACGCAGTATTTT
TRBJ1-5,.,TRBV6-6,.,CASSFPYQPQHF,TGTGCCAGCAGTTTCCCCTATCAGCCCCAGCATTTT
TRBJ2-1,.,TRBV7-9,.,CASSLGAHYNEQFF,TGTGCCAGCAGCTTAGGGGCCCATTACAATGAGCAGTTCTTC
TRBJ2-3,TRBD2,TRBV4-1,.,CASSQPPGLAGRDTQYF,TGCGCCAGCAGCCAACCCCCGGGACTAGCGGGGCGGGATACGCAGTATTTT
TRBJ2-1,TRBD2,TRBV7-9,.,CASSLVSGRVNEQFF,TGTGCCAGCAGCTTAGTTAGCGGGAGGGTTAATGAGCAGTTCTTC
TRBJ2-2,.,TRBV11-2,.,CASSLAKGMGTGELFF,TGTGCCAGCAGCTTAGCGAAGGGGATGGGCACCGGGGAGCTGTTTTTT
TRBJ2-7,TRBD2,TRBV27,.,CASSPSTSGSYEQYF,TGTGCCAGCAGTCCCTCGACTAGCGGTAGTTACGAGCAGTACTTC
TRBJ2-7,.,TRBV10-3,.,CAISEFVSSYEQYF,TGTGCCATCAGTGAGTTCGTGAGCTCCTACGAGCAGTACTTC
TRBJ2-1,.,TRBV12-2,.,CASRLEEFF,TGTGCAAGTCGCTTAGAGGAGTTCTTC
TRBJ2-7,.,TRBV18,.,CASSPSVNEQYF,TGTGCCAGCTCACCTAGCGTGAACGAGCAGTACTTC
TRBJ1-4,.,TRBV5-6,.,CASSQDWNEKLFF,TGTGCCAGCAGCCAAGACTGGAATGAAAAACTGTTTTTT
TRBJ1-1,.,TRBV12-2,.,CASRLDTEAFF,TGTGCAAGTCGCTTGGACACTGAAGCTTTCTTT
TRBJ1-3,TRBD1,TRBV6-5,.,CASSYKDRGGNTIYF,TGTGCCAGCAGTTACAAGGACAGGGGTGGAAACACCATATATTTT
TRBJ2-3,.,TRBV30,.,CAWMSGRSTDTQYF,TGTGCCTGGATGAGTGGGAGGAGCACAGATACGCAGTATTTT
TRBJ1-1,.,TRBV29-1,.,CSIRHTTEAFF,TGCAGCATCCGACATACCACTGAAGCTTTCTTT
TRBJ1-3,.,TRBV28,.,CASTKGGLSSGNTIYF,TGTGCCAGCACCAAGGGGGGGCTGAGCTCTGGAAACACCATATATTTT
TRBJ2-6,.,TRBV9,.,CASSVARVSGANVLTF,TGTGCCAGCAGCGTAGCACGGGTCTCTGGGGCCAACGTCCTGACTTTC
TRBJ2-3,.,TRBV6-1,.,CASSEPGMGTADTQYF,TGTGCCAGCAGTGAACCGGGAATGGGCACAGCAGATACGCAGTATTTT
TRBJ1-1,.,TRBV11-2,.,CASSLILGLNTEAFF,TGTGCCAGCAGCTTAATTTTAGGTTTGAACACTGAAGCTTTCTTT
TRBJ1-1,.,TRBV19,.,CASSIAGRNTEAFF,TGTGCCAGTAGTATCGCAGGGAGGAACACTGAAGCTTTCTTT
TRBJ2-7,.,TRBV30,once,CAWSVGGTYEQYF,TGTGCCTGGAGTGTCGGGGGAACCTACGAGCAGTACTTC
TRBJ2-2,TRBD1,TRBV5-6,.,CASSLMHRGSPQAGELFF,TGTGCCAGCAGCTTGATGCACAGGGGTTCCCCCCAGGCCGGGGAGCTGTTTTTT
TRBJ1-2,.,TRBV2,.,CASRPGLLYGYTF,TGTGCCAGCAGACCCGGGCTCCTCTATGGCTACACCTTC